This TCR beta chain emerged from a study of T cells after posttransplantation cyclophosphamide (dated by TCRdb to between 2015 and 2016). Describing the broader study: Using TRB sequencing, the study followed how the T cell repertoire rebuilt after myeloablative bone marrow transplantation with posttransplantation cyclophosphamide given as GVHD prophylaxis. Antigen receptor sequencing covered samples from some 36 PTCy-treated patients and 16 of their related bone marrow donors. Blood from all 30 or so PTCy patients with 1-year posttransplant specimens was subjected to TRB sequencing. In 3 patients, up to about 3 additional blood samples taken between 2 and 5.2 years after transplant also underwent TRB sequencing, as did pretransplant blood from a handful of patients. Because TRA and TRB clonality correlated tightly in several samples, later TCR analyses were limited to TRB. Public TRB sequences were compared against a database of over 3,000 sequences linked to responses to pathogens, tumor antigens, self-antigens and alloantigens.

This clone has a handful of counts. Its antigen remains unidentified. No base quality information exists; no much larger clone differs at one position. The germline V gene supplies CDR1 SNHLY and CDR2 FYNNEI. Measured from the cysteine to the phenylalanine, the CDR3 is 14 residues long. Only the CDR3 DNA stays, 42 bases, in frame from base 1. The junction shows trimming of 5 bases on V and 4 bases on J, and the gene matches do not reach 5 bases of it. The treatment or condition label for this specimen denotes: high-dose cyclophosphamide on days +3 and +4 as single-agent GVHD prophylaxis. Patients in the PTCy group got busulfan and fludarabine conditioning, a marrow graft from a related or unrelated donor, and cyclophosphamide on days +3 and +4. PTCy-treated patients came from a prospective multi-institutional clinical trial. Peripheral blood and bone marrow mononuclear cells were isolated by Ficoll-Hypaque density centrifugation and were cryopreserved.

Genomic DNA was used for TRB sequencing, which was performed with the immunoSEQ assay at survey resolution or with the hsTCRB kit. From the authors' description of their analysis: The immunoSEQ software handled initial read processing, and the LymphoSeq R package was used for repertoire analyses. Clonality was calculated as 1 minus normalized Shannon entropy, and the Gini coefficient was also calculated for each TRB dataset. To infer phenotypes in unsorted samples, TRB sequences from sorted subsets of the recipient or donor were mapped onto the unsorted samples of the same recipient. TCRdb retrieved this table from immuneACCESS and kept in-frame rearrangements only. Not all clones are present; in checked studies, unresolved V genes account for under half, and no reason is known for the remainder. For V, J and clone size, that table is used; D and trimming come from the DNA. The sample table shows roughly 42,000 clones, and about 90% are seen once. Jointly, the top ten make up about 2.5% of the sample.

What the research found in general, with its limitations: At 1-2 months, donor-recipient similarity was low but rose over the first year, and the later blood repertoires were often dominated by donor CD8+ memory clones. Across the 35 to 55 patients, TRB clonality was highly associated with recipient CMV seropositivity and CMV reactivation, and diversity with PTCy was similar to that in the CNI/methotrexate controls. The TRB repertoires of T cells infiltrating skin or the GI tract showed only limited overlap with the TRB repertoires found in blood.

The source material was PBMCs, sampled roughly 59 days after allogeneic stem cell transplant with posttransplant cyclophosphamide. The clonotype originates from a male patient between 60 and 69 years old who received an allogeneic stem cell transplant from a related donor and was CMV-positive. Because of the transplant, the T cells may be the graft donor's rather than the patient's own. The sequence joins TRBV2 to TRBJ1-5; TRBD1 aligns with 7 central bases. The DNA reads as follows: TGTGCCAGCAGTCGGGGACAGTTGAATCAGCCCCAGCATTTT. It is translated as CASSRGQLNQPQHF.